This TCR beta chain was documented in a study of response to subunit inactivated influenza vaccine (dated by TCRdb to 2016 to 2019). In terms of the full investigation: To follow how T cells responded to a trivalent subunit inactivated influenza vaccine, the researchers relied on deep quantitative profiling of the T cell receptor repertoire. Summary of the overall study and its limitations: It was suggested by the authors that each seasonal influenza vaccination may recruit only a limited number of new T cells.

The CDR3 runs 16 residues from the cysteine to the phenylalanine. CDR3 DNA only is kept here, 48 bases in frame from base 1. Trimming removed 1 base from V and 6 bases from J; the gene matches leave 10 bases unexplained. The germline V gene sets CDR1 to MGHRA and CDR2 to YSYEKL. Worth noting for this clonotype: The specificity of this receptor is unknown. No much larger clonotype is one base removed from it; base qualities were not supplied.

Library preparation was by RT-PCR. TCRdb names Illumina HiSeq 2500 as the instrument used. TCRdb applied fastp at Q25 and MiXCR to the public reads, then kept only in-frame beta chains. Rows matching on CDR3 protein sequence are summarized as one entry with the most common DNA and genes. The sample records 400,000 to 550,000 distinct CDR3 sequences, 25% of which are singletons. The ten largest account for approximately 1.9% of the sample. This sequence uses TRBV4-1 and TRBJ2-7; a stretch of 9 junction bases matches TRBD1. This TCR derives from a man aged 45-65 years who received an inactivated influenza vaccine. Donor details come from another sample of the same person, matched by shared clones. Sample: CD4+ T cells sorted from PBMCs, taken about 5 days after vaccination. The nucleotides are TGCGCCAGCAGCCAAGTTTCCGGGACAGGGAACGTCGAGCAGTACTTC. This is translated as CASSQVSGTGNVEQYF.